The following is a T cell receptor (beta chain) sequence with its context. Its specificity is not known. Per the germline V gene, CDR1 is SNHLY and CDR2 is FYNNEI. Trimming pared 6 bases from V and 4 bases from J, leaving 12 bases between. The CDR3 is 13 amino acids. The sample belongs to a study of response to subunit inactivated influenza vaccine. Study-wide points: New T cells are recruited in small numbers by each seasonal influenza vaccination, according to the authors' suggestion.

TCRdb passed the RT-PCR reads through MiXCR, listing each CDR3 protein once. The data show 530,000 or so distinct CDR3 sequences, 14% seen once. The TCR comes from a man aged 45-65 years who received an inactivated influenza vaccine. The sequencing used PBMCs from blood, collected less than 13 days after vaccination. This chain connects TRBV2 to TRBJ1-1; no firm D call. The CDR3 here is CASSAARSTEAFF. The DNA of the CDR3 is TGTGCCAGCAGCGCTGCCCGGAGCACTGAAGCTTTCTTT.